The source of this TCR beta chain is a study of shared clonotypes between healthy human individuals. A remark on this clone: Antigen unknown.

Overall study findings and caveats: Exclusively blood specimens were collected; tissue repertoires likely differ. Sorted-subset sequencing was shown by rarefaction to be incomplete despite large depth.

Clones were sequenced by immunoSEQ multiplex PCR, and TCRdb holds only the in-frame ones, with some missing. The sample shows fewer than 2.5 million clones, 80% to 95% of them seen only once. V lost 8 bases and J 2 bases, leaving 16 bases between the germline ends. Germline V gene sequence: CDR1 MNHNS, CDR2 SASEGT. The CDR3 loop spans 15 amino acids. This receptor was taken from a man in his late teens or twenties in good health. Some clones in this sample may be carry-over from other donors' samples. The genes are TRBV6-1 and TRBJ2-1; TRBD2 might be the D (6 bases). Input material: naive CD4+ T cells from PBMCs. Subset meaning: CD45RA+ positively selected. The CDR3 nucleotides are TGTGCCAGCGTTAAGTCGGGAGATCCCTACAATGAGCAGTTCTTC. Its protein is CASVKSGDPYNEQFF.